What follows are 15 T cell receptor beta chains derived from one specimen sequenced in a study of blood T cell repertoires in COVID-19. Profiling relied on immunoSEQ multiplex PCR, and the TCRdb table lists in-frame clones only, not all of them. The sample contains some 450,000 clones, about 90% of which appear only once. The sample was peripheral blood. The receptors were gathered from a man in his late teens or twenties with COVID-19, enrolled during active disease.

The rearrangement joins TRBV7-9 to TRBJ2-2; 7 positions match TRBD1. In germline, CDR1 is SEHNR, CDR2 FQNEAQ (reference sequence). There are 16 residues in the CDR3. With 6 bases clipped from V and 2 bases from J, the junction kept 9 bases outside the gene matches. The CDR3: CASRFRQGENTGELFF. In DNA form, the CDR3 reads TGTGCCAGCAGGTTCCGACAGGGAGAAAACACCGGGGAGCTGTTTTTT.

CDR3: CALRTGGTGELFF. In DNA, the CDR3 is TGTGCCTTACGGACAGGTGGCACCGGGGAGCTGTTTTTT. This chain links TRBV2 with TRBJ2-2; 7 bases fit TRBD1. Trimming cost V 11 bases and J 4 bases; bases outside gene matches: 7. The CDR3 has 13 residues. In germline, CDR1 is SNHLY, CDR2 FYNNEI.

The gene calls are TRBV6-6 and TRBJ2-2; 8 positions agree with TRBD2. This CDR3 has 15 amino acids. V was clipped by 7 bases and J by 5 bases; unmatched bases: 9. Germline V gene lookup returns CDR1 MNHNY and CDR2 SVGAGI (reference sequence). CDR3 sequence (DNA): TGTGCCAGCACCTTTACGGGAGGGGGGACCGGGGAGCTGTTTTTT. It is translated as CASTFTGGGTGELFF.

The rearrangement links TRBV6-1 to TRBJ2-3, with D tentatively TRBD2 (5 bases). CDR1 is MNHNS and CDR2 is SASEGT in the germline V gene. The CDR3 totals 13 residues. V was shortened by 1 base and J by 6 bases, with 8 bases between the two germline ends. The CDR3 DNA reads TGTGCCAGCAGTGAAGTTCTAGCCGATACGCAGTATTTT. Translated: CASSEVLADTQYF.

The count of this clone is one. The genes are TRBV25-1 and TRBJ2-1; unclear D gene. The CDR3 is 17 amino acids. V lost 4 bases and J lost 7, with 23 bases in between. The germline CDR1 and CDR2 sequences are MGHDK and SYGVNS. In nucleotides, the CDR3 is TGTGCCAGCAGTGCTTCATCCCCCCGCGTCATGAAAAATGAGCAGTTCTTC. It encodes CASSASSPRVMKNEQFF.

The V gene is TRBV11-2, the J gene TRBJ2-1, with 11 bases matching TRBD2. The CDR3 extends over 15 amino acids. With 4 bases clipped from V and 2 bases from J, the junction kept 1 base outside the gene matches. Per the germline V gene, CDR1 is SGHAT and CDR2 is FQNNGV. The CDR3: CASSSSGGTYNEQFF. CDR3 nucleotide sequence: TGTGCCAGCAGCTCTAGCGGGGGGACCTACAATGAGCAGTTCTTC.

The V call is TRBV30, the J call TRBJ1-2; D may be TRBD1 (6 bases). The CDR3 has 12 residues. Trimming took 0 bases from V and 6 from J, leaving 8 bases between them. The V gene's germline CDR1 is GTSNPN and CDR2 SVGIG (reference sequence). As DNA, the CDR3 is TGTGCCTGGAGTGTAACAGGGAATGGCTACACCTTC. Protein sequence: CAWSVTGNGYTF. Looking up the rest from reference TRBV30 and TRBJ1-2 gives the full variable domain: SQTIHQWPATLVQPVGSPLSLECTVEGTSNPNLYWYRQAAGRGLQLLFYSVGIGQISSEVPQNLSASRPQDRQFILSSKKLLLSDSGFYLCAWSVTGNGYTFGSGTRLTVV.

V gene TRBV7-8 combines with J gene TRBJ1-2; D remains ambiguous. The V and J ends lost 5 bases and 2 bases respectively, with 15 bases between them. Germline CDR1 and CDR2: SGHVS and FQNEAQ. The CDR3 extends over 15 amino acids. In DNA, the CDR3 is TGTGCCAGCAGCGAAAACAGCTTTAGGAACTATGGCTACACCTTC. It translates to CASSENSFRNYGYTF.

The chain combines TRBV19 with TRBJ2-1, with 9 bases aligning to TRBD2. Germline loops: CDR1 LNHDA, CDR2 SQIVND (reference sequence). V dropped 1 base and J dropped 6; count of bases not matched to a gene: 4. The CDR3 loop spans 15 amino acids. CDR3 sequence reads: CASSIGWRGGNEQFF. The CDR3 DNA reads as TGTGCCAGTAGTATAGGGTGGCGGGGGGGCAATGAGCAGTTCTTC.

The chain has TRBV19 and TRBJ2-2; 16 bases match TRBD2. The CDR3 has 18 residues. Germline CDR1 LNHDA, CDR2 SQIVND (reference sequence). The V and J ends lost 6 bases and 5 bases, in that order; junction bases with no gene match: 9. Here the CDR3 DNA reads TGTGCCAGTAGCTTGGGACTAGCGGGAGGGCCAGGGACCGGGGAGCTGTTTTTT. Translation gives CASSLGLAGGPGTGELFF.

The chain joins TRBV2 to TRBJ1-1; tentatively, D is TRBD1 (6 bases). The germline gives CDR1 SNHLY, CDR2 FYNNEI. Trimming took off 7 bases at V and 7 bases at J, with 19 bases between the two ends. This CDR3 contains 14 residues. The CDR3 loop is CASKPSNRAIEAFF. The DNA for the CDR3 is TGTGCCAGCAAACCCTCAAACAGGGCTATTGAAGCTTTCTTT.

The CDR3, as DNA: TGTGCCAGCAGCTTAGTAGGGGCCGGGGAGCTGTTTTTT. Protein product: CASSLVGAGELFF. The J gene is TRBJ2-2, the V gene TRBV7-9, with D perhaps matching TRBD1 (5 bases). The length of the CDR3 is 13 residues. Trimming pared 1 base from V and 6 bases from J, leaving 6 bases between. The germline V gene encodes CDR1 SEHNR and CDR2 FQNEAQ (reference sequence).

This chain joins TRBV7-2 and TRBJ2-1, with 7 bases that match TRBD2. Germline loops: CDR1 SGHTA, CDR2 FQGNSA. The J segment lost 7 bases and the V segment lost 1 base, leaving 10 bases of the junction unmatched. CDR3 size: 16 residues. Here the CDR3 DNA reads TGTGCCAGCAGCTTAGTAGCGGGCGCTGGGAGGAATGAGCAGTTCTTC. Protein: CASSLVAGAGRNEQFF.

The rearrangement uses TRBV9 and TRBJ2-7, with 9 bases fitting TRBD1. The V and J ends lost 4 bases and 3 bases, in that order; junction bases with no gene match: 2. CDR3 length: 13 amino acids. Looked up from germline, CDR1 is SGDLS and CDR2 is YYNGEE. The CDR3 protein is CASSSGQGYEQYF. In nucleotides, the CDR3 is TGTGCCAGCAGCTCGGGACAGGGCTACGAGCAGTACTTC. Variable domain in full (rest from reference TRBV9 and TRBJ2-7): DSGVTQTPKHLITATGQRVTLRCSPRSGDLSVYWYQQSLDQGLQFLIQYYNGEERAKGNILERFSAQQFPDLHSELNLSSLELGDSALYFCASSSGQGYEQYFGPGTRLTVT.

The chain carries TRBV9 and TRBJ2-3; 8 bases line up with TRBD2. Trimming at V came to 4 bases and at J to 0 bases, leaving 4 bases not matched to a gene. The CDR3 is 15 residues long. Per germline, CDR1 SGDLS and CDR2 YYNGEE. The CDR3: CASSPRLASTDTQYF. The DNA of the CDR3 is TGTGCCAGCAGCCCCCGACTAGCGAGCACAGATACGCAGTATTTT.